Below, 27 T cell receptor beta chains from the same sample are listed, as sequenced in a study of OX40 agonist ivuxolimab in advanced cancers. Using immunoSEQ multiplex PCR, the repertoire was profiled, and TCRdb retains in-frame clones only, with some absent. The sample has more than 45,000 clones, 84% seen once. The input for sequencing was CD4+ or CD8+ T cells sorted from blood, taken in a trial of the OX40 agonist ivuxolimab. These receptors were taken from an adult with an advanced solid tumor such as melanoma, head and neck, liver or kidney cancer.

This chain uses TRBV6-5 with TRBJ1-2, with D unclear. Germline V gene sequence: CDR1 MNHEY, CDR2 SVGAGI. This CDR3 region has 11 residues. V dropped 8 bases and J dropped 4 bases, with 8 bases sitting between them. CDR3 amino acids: CASGSIYGYTF. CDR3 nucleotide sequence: TGTGCCAGCGGATCGATCTATGGCTACACCTTC.

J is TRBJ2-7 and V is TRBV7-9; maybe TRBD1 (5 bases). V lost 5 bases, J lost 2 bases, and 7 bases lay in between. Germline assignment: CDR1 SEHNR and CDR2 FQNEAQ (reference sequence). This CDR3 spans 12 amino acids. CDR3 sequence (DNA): TGTGCCAGCAGCCTAGGGGCCTACGAGCAGTACTTC. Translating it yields CASSLGAYEQYF. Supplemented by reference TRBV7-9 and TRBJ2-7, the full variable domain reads DTGVSQNPRHKITKRGQNVTFRCDPISEHNRLYWYRQTLGQGPEFLTYFQNEAQLEKSRLLSDRFSAERPKGSFSTLEIQRTEQGDSAMYLCASSLGAYEQYFGPGTRLTVT.

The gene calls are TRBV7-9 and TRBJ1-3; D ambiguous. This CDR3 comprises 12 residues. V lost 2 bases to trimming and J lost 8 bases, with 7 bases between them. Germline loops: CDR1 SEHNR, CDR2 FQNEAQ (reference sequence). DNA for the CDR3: TGTGCCAGCAGCTTACTGGCGGACACCATATATTTT. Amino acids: CASSLLADTIYF.

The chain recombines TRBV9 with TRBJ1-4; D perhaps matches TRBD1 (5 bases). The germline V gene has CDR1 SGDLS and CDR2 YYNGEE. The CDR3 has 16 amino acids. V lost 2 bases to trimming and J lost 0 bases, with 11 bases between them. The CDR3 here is CASSVREGATNEKLFF. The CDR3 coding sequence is TGTGCCAGCAGCGTTCGGGAAGGGGCAACTAATGAAAAACTGTTTTTT.

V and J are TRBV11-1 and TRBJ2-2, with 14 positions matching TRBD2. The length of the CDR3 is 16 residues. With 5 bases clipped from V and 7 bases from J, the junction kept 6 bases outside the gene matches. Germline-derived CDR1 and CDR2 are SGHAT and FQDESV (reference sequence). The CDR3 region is CASSLRLAGGHGELFF. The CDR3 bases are TGTGCCAGCAGCCTGAGACTAGCGGGAGGGCACGGGGAGCTGTTTTTT.

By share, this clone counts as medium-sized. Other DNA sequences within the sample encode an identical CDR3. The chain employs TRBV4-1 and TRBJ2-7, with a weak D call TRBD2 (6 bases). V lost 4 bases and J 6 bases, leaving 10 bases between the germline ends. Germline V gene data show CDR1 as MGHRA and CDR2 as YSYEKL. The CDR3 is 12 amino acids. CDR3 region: CASSRPGGEQYF. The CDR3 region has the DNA TGCGCCAGCAGCCGACCCGGGGGCGAGCAGTACTTC.

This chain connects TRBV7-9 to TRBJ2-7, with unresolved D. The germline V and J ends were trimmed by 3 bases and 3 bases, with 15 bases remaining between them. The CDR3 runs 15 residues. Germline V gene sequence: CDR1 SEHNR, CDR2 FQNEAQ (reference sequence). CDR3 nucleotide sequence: TGTGCCAGCAGCTTGCTCTTGGCGCTGGTCTACGAGCAGTACTTC. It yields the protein CASSLLLALVYEQYF.

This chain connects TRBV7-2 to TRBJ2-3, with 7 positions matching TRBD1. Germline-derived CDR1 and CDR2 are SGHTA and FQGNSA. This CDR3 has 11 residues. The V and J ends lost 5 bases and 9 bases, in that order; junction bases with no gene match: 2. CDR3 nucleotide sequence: TGTGCCAGCAGCCCCAGGGGGACGCAGTATTTT. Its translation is CASSPRGTQYF.

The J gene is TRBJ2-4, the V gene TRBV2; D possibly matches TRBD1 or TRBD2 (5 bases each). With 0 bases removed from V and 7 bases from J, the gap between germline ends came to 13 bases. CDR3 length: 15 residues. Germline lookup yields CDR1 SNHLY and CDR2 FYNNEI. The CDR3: CASSEAGTPANIQYF. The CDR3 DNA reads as TGTGCCAGCAGTGAAGCCGGGACCCCCGCCAACATTCAGTACTTC.

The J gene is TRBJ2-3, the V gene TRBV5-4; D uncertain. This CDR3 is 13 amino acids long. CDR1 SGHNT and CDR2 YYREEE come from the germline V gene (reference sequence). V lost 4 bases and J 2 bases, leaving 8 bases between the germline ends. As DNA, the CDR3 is TGTGCCAGCAGCAAGGATCTCACAGATACGCAGTATTTT. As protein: CASSKDLTDTQYF.

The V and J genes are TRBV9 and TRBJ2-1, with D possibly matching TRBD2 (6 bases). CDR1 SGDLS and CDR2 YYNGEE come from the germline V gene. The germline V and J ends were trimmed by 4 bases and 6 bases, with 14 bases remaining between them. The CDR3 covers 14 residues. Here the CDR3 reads CASSPSAAGNEQFF. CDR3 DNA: TGTGCCAGCAGCCCCTCGGCAGCGGGCAATGAGCAGTTCTTC.

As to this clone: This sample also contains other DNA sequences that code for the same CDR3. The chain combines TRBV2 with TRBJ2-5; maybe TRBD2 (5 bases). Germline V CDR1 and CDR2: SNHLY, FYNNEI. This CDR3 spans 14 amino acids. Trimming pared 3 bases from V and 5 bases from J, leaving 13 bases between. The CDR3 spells CASSDRGRGETQYF. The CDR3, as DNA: TGTGCCAGCAGTGATCGAGGGCGTGGGGAGACCCAGTACTTC.

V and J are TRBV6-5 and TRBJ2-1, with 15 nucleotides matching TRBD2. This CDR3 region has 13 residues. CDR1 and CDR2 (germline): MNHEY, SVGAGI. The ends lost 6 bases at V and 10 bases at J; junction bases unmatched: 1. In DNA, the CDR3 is TGTGCCAGCAGAGGACTAGCGGGGGGGGAGCAGTTCTTC. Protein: CASRGLAGGEQFF.

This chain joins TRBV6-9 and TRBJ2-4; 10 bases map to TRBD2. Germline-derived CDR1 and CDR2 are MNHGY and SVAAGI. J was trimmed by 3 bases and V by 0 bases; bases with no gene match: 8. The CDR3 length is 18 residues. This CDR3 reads CASSYSCRTSGGKNIQYF. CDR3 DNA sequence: TGTGCCAGCAGTTATTCGTGCCGGACTAGCGGCGGCAAAAACATTCAGTACTTC.

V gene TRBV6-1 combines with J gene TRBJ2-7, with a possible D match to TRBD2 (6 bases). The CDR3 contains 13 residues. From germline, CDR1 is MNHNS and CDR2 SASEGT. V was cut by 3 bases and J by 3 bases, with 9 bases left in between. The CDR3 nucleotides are TGTGCCAGCAGTGATGGGGGGTACTACGAGCAGTACTTC. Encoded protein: CASSDGGYYEQYF.

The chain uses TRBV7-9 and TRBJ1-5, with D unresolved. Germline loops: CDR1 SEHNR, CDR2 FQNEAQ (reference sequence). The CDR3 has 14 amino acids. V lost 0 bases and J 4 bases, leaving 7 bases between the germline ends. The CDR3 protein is CASSLAPDNQPQHF. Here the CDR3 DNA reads TGTGCCAGCAGCTTAGCGCCCGATAATCAGCCCCAGCATTTT. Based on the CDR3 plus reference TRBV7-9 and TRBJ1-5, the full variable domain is DTGVSQNPRHKITKRGQNVTFRCDPISEHNRLYWYRQTLGQGPEFLTYFQNEAQLEKSRLLSDRFSAERPKGSFSTLEIQRTEQGDSAMYLCASSLAPDNQPQHFGDGTRLSIL.

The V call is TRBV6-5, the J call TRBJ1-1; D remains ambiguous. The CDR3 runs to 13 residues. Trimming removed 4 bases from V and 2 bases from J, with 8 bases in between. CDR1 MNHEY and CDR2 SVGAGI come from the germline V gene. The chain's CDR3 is CASSFQSNTEAFF. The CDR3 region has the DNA TGTGCCAGCAGTTTCCAGAGTAACACTGAAGCTTTCTTT.

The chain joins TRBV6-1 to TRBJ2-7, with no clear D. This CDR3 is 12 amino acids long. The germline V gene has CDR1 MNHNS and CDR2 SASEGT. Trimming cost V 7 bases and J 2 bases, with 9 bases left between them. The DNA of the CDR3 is TGTGCCAGCAAGGTGGCCCCCTACGAGCAGTACTTC. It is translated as CASKVAPYEQYF.

CDR3 DNA: TGTGCCAGTAGTAGTTATTCAGATCAGCCCCAGCATTTT. It yields the protein CASSSYSDQPQHF. The chain links TRBV19 to TRBJ1-5; D is uncertain. CDR1 LNHDA and CDR2 SQIVND come from the germline V gene (reference sequence). This CDR3 is built from 13 residues. Trimming took off 4 bases at V and 5 bases at J, with 9 bases between the two ends.

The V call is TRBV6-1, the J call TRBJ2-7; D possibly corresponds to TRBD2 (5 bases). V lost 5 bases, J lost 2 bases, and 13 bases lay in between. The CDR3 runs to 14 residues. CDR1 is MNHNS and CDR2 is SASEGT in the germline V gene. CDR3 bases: TGTGCCAGCAGTAGGTCGGGAAAGACCTACGAGCAGTACTTC. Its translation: CASSRSGKTYEQYF.

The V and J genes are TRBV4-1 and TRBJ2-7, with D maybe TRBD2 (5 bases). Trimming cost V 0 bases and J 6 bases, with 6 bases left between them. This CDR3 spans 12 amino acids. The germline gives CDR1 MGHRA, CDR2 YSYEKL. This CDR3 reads CASSQDGGEQYF. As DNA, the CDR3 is TGCGCCAGCAGCCAAGATGGAGGCGAGCAGTACTTC.

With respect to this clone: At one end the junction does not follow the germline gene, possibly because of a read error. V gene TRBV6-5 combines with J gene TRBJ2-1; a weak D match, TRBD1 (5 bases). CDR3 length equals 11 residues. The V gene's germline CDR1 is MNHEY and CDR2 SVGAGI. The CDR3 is CASSWGLGQFF. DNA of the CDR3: TGTGCCAGTAGTTGGGGCCTGGGGCAGTTCTTC.

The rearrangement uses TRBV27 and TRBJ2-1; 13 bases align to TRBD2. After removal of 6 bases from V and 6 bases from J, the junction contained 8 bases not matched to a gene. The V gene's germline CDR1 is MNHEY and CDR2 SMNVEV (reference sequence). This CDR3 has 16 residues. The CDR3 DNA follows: TGTGCCAGCAGGAGGACTAGCGGGAGTAGCGGCAATGAGCAGTTCTTC. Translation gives CASRRTSGSSGNEQFF.

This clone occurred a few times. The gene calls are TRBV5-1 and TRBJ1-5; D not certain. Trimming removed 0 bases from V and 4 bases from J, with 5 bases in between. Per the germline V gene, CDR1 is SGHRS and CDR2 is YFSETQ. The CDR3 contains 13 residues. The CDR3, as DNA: TGCGCCAGCAGCTTGGCCTTTAATCAGCCCCAGCATTTT. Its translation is CASSLAFNQPQHF.

In DNA, the CDR3 is TGTGCCAGCTCACCCCTACAGGGGGCTGGGGCCAACGTCCTGACTTTC. Protein product: CASSPLQGAGANVLTF. The chain has TRBV18 and TRBJ2-6; TRBD1 matches at 8 bases. This CDR3 spans 16 amino acids. CDR1 and CDR2 (germline): KGHSH, LQKENI. The junction had 3 bases not matched to a gene; V was cut back by 3 bases and J by 2 bases.

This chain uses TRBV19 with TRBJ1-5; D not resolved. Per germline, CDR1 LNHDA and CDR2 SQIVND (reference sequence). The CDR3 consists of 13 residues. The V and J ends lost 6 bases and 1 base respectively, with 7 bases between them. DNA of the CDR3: TGTGCCAGTAGCCTTACAAGCAATCAGCCCCAGCATTTT. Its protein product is CASSLTSNQPQHF.

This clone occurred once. The CDR3 DNA follows: TGTGCCAGCAGCCGGACTAGCGGGGGGGGGTTCCAAGAGACCCAGTACTTC. Translating gives CASSRTSGGGFQETQYF. The rearrangement joins TRBV4-2 to TRBJ2-5; 15 bases are a match to TRBD2. V gave up 4 bases and J gave up 1 base; unmatched junction bases: 4. This CDR3 is built from 17 residues. Looked up from germline, CDR1 is LGHNA and CDR2 is YNFKEQ.